Listed here are 30 T cell receptor beta chains from one sample, sequenced in a study of PD-L1 blockade in urothelial cancer. Assay: immunoSEQ multiplex PCR; the TCRdb copy retains only in-frame clones and omits some. This sample yields tens of thousands of clones, of which almost 90% are seen a single time; around 3.5% belongs to the top ten. The sequenced sample was PBMCs, obtained around atezolizumab (anti-PD-L1) treatment. These TCRs come from a man aged 50-59 years with urothelial cancer.

The chain uses TRBV7-9 and TRBJ1-2, with 9 bases aligning to TRBD1. Germline V gene sequence: CDR1 SEHNR, CDR2 FQNEAQ (reference sequence). Unmatched junction bases numbered 9, after V lost 3 bases and J lost 1 base. CDR3 length equals 17 residues. This CDR3 is CASSFPGTGTFNYGYTF. The CDR3 DNA follows: TGTGCCAGCAGCTTCCCCGGGACAGGGACATTTAACTATGGCTACACCTTC. The full variable domain, its missing parts supplied by reference TRBV7-9 and TRBJ1-2, is DTGVSQNPRHKITKRGQNVTFRCDPISEHNRLYWYRQTLGQGPEFLTYFQNEAQLEKSRLLSDRFSAERPKGSFSTLEIQRTEQGDSAMYLCASSFPGTGTFNYGYTFGSGTRLTVV.

This clone was seen only a few times. The chain joins TRBV30 to TRBJ1-1; a weak D match, TRBD1 (6 bases). The V gene's germline CDR1 is GTSNPN and CDR2 SVGIG (reference sequence). The V and J ends lost 2 bases and 7 bases respectively, with 17 bases between them. The CDR3 spans 14 residues. In DNA, the CDR3 is TGTGCCTGGAGTAAAATTACAGGGACGGTTGAAGCTTTCTTT. Translation: CAWSKITGTVEAFF.

This sequence joins TRBV14 and TRBJ2-1, with 10 bases aligning to TRBD1. The CDR3 runs to 15 residues. Per germline, CDR1 SGHDN and CDR2 FVKESK. The junction had 6 bases not matched to a gene; V was cut back by 3 bases and J by 7 bases. The CDR3 DNA reads as TGTGCCAGCAGCCAGGGACAGGGGAGAAGAAATGAGCAGTTCTTC. Translated: CASSQGQGRRNEQFF.

This chain links TRBV10-1 with TRBJ2-7, with D unclear. This CDR3 comprises 11 residues. In germline, CDR1 is WNHNN, CDR2 SYGVQD (reference sequence). V was trimmed by 6 bases and J by 6 bases, leaving 9 bases between them. The CDR3 loop reads CASRPQAEQYF. In DNA form, the CDR3 reads TGCGCCAGCAGGCCCCAAGCCGAGCAGTACTTC.

The chain recombines TRBV19 with TRBJ2-1; 9 nucleotides line up with TRBD1. Germline trimming cut 5 bases from V and 8 bases from J; bases unmatched to any gene: 7. There are 14 residues in the CDR3. The V gene's germline CDR1 is LNHDA and CDR2 SQIVND (reference sequence). The CDR3 here is CASSLRTGVDEQFF. CDR3 DNA: TGTGCCAGTAGTTTACGGACAGGGGTAGATGAGCAGTTCTTC.

This chain joins TRBV19 and TRBJ1-4; perhaps TRBD1 as D (5 bases). The germline V gene encodes CDR1 LNHDA and CDR2 SQIVND (reference sequence). V lost 3 bases to trimming and J lost 4 bases, with 12 bases between them. The CDR3 runs to 15 residues. CDR3 nucleotides: TGTGCCAGTAGTATCCAAGGGGCTAATAATGAAAAACTGTTTTTT. Translation gives CASSIQGANNEKLFF.

DNA for the CDR3: TGTGCCAGCAGTGACTCATGGACAGGGGTTGTATCCGGGGAGCTGTTTTTT. Its protein is CASSDSWTGVVSGELFF. V usage is TRBV6-4 and J usage is TRBJ2-2; 9 bases map to TRBD1. The length of the CDR3 is 17 residues. V lost 0 bases, J lost 6 bases, and 8 bases stayed unmatched. Germline V gene sequence: CDR1 MRHNA, CDR2 SNTAGT.

The chain is built from TRBV9 and TRBJ2-7, with 9 positions matching TRBD1. This CDR3 has 14 amino acids. The ends lost 3 bases at V and 7 bases at J; junction bases unmatched: 8. The germline gives CDR1 SGDLS, CDR2 YYNGEE. For the CDR3, the DNA is TGTGCCAGCAGCGCCTCCGGGACAGGGTTAGAGCAGTACTTC. Protein sequence: CASSASGTGLEQYF.

CDR3 amino acids: CAWTWGLTNTEAFF. As DNA, the CDR3 is TGTGCCTGGACCTGGGGACTGACGAACACTGAAGCTTTCTTT. This chain links TRBV30 with TRBJ1-1; D is possibly TRBD1 (5 bases). This CDR3 is built from 14 residues. Looked up from germline, CDR1 is GTSNPN and CDR2 is SVGIG (reference sequence). Trimming shortened V by 4 bases and J by 1 base, and 13 bases separated the two germline ends.

This clone was seen just once. The rearrangement uses TRBV5-6 and TRBJ2-5; TRBD2 agrees at 8 bases. The CDR3 runs to 15 residues. The V segment lost 3 bases and the J segment 1 base; nucleotides outside the gene matches: 5. The V gene's germline CDR1 is SGHDT and CDR2 YYEEEE. The CDR3 here is CASSSGGGIQETQYF. For the CDR3, the DNA is TGTGCCAGCAGCTCGGGAGGGGGTATCCAAGAGACCCAGTACTTC.

This clone was found once. The V call is TRBV11-2, the J call TRBJ2-1; TRBD2 matches at 8 bases. Germline loops: CDR1 SGHAT, CDR2 FQNNGV. CDR3 length equals 14 residues. With V trimmed by 7 bases and J by 4 bases, 6 bases remained unmatched. DNA of the CDR3: TGTGCCAGCACCATAGCGGGAATATACAATGAGCAGTTCTTC. Amino acids: CASTIAGIYNEQFF.

The chain employs TRBV4-2 and TRBJ2-5; 9 bases are shared with TRBD2. The CDR3 extends over 16 amino acids. The germline V gene has CDR1 LGHNA and CDR2 YNFKEQ. V was clipped by 0 bases and J by 4 bases; unmatched bases: 6. CDR3 region: CASSQEWRGGPETQYF. The CDR3 region has the DNA TGTGCCAGCAGCCAAGAGTGGCGGGGGGGCCCAGAGACCCAGTACTTC.

The chain links TRBV10-2 to TRBJ1-1; 7 bases fit TRBD1. The CDR3 loop spans 13 amino acids. Trimming cost V 6 bases and J 6 bases; bases outside gene matches: 7. Germline V CDR1 and CDR2: WSHSY, SAAADI. The CDR3 DNA reads TGCGCCAGCAGCCACCCGACAGGGTCTGAAGCTTTCTTT. It codes for CASSHPTGSEAFF.

The chain uses TRBV11-3 and TRBJ2-3; the match to TRBD2 covers 9 bases. J was trimmed by 1 base and V by 4 bases; bases with no gene match: 6. Germline V gene lookup returns CDR1 SGHNT and CDR2 YENEEA. The CDR3 totals 16 residues. CDR3 DNA: TGTGCCAGCAGCTATAGCGGGGGAACGGGCACAGATACGCAGTATTTT. As protein: CASSYSGGTGTDTQYF.

This clone was picked up one time. This CDR3 is CASSQEAGDNEQFF. In nucleotides, the CDR3 is TGCGCCAGCAGCCAAGAAGCCGGGGACAATGAGCAGTTCTTC. V usage is TRBV4-3 and J usage is TRBJ2-1, with a weak D call TRBD2 (5 bases). Germline-derived CDR1 and CDR2 are LGHNA and YSLEER. The CDR3 length is 14 residues. V was trimmed by 0 bases and J by 5 bases, leaving 8 bases between them.

The chain has TRBV5-1 and TRBJ2-7; TRBD2 agrees at 14 bases. With 4 bases clipped from V and 7 bases from J, the junction kept 10 bases outside the gene matches. This CDR3 contains 16 residues. Germline values: CDR1 SGHRS, CDR2 YFSETQ. CDR3 nucleotides: TGCGCCAGCAGCACGGGACTAGCGGGAGCCCTGGGAGAGCAGTACTTC. Translation: CASSTGLAGALGEQYF.

This chain joins TRBV6-5 and TRBJ2-1; 7 bases fit TRBD1. Germline V gene data show CDR1 as MNHEY and CDR2 as SVGAGI. The CDR3 contains 15 residues. J gave up 8 bases and V 6 bases, and 13 bases lay outside the gene matches. CDR3 sequence: CASRPWDRGSDEQFF. In DNA, the CDR3 is TGTGCCAGCAGGCCGTGGGACAGAGGGTCGGATGAGCAGTTCTTC.

The chain employs TRBV2 and TRBJ2-7, with D maybe TRBD2 (5 bases). Germline CDR1 and CDR2: SNHLY and FYNNEI. The CDR3 is 15 residues long. Trimming removed 10 bases from V and 2 bases from J, with 21 bases in between. The chain's CDR3 is CAIPRRRGVTYEQYF. The CDR3 region has the DNA TGTGCCATTCCCCGGCGACGGGGTGTCACCTACGAGCAGTACTTC.

V is TRBV19 and J is TRBJ2-7; D possibly corresponds to TRBD2 (6 bases). Per the germline V gene, CDR1 is LNHDA and CDR2 is SQIVND (reference sequence). The CDR3 has 14 residues. Between the trimmed V and J ends, which lost 4 bases and 2 bases, there was a span of 12 bases. This CDR3 reads CASSTPEGPYEQYF. For the CDR3, the DNA is TGTGCCAGTAGTACCCCGGAGGGGCCCTACGAGCAGTACTTC.

This chain joins TRBV10-1 and TRBJ2-1; no clear D gene. Germline CDR1 reads WNHNN; CDR2 reads SYGVQD (reference sequence). CDR3 size: 16 residues. V was pared by 2 bases and J by 0 bases, with 11 bases between. The CDR3 DNA reads as TGCGCCAGCAGTGAGACGGCTACGGGCTCCTACAATGAGCAGTTCTTC. This encodes CASSETATGSYNEQFF.

The gene calls are TRBV7-2 and TRBJ1-6, with D maybe TRBD1 (5 bases). The V and J ends lost 5 bases and 12 bases respectively, with 14 bases between them. This CDR3 spans 13 amino acids. CDR1 is SGHTA and CDR2 is FQGNSA in the germline V gene. The CDR3 reads CASSLRQTQPLHF. In nucleotides, the CDR3 is TGTGCCAGCAGCCTACGACAGACCCAACCCCTCCACTTT. Drawing the rest from reference TRBV7-2 and TRBJ1-6, the complete variable domain is GAGVSQSPSNKVTEKGKDVELRCDPISGHTALYWYRQSLGQGLEFLIYFQGNSAPDKSGLPSDRFSAERTGGSVSTLTIQRTQQEDSAVYLCASSLRQTQPLHFGNGTRLTVT.

The chain carries TRBV7-2 and TRBJ1-1; 7 nucleotides match TRBD1. V dropped 5 bases and J dropped 1; count of bases not matched to a gene: 4. The CDR3 extends over 14 amino acids. Germline CDR1 reads SGHTA; CDR2 reads FQGNSA. The CDR3 is CASSKGARNTEAFF. The CDR3 bases are TGTGCCAGCAGCAAGGGGGCGAGGAACACTGAAGCTTTCTTT.

The rearrangement links TRBV5-1 to TRBJ1-4; 9 positions match TRBD1. Losses at the gene ends were 3 bases for V and 5 bases for J; bases not matched to a gene: 8. CDR1 and CDR2 (germline): SGHRS, YFSETQ. The CDR3 is 16 amino acids. The CDR3 protein is CASSSPPGQGNEKLFF. CDR3 DNA: TGCGCCAGCAGCTCGCCTCCGGGACAGGGAAATGAAAAACTGTTTTTT.

This rearrangement joins TRBV29-1 to TRBJ2-3; maybe TRBD2 (6 bases). Germline V lookup: CDR1 SQVTM, CDR2 ANQGSEA. Trimming shortened V by 5 bases and J by 2 bases, and 20 bases separated the two germline ends. The CDR3 totals 16 residues. CDR3 nucleotide sequence: TGCAGCGTTACTAATCGGAGGGGTTCAGTCACAGATACGCAGTATTTT. Its protein product is CSVTNRRGSVTDTQYF.

V is TRBV21-1 and J is TRBJ1-5; the table gives TRBD1 as D, unverified against the DNA. TRBV21-1 is deemed a pseudogene. The CDR3 has 18 amino acids. The CDR3 sequence: CASSTLGTVVLVHQPQHF. The CDR3 DNA reads TGTGCCAGCAGCACCTTAGGGACAGTCGTCTTAGTACATCAGCCCCAGCATTTT.

The chain is built from TRBV4-3 and TRBJ1-1; D might be TRBD1 (6 bases). V lost 0 bases and J 3 bases, leaving 14 bases between the germline ends. The germline gives CDR1 LGHNA, CDR2 YSLEER. The CDR3 extends over 16 amino acids. CDR3 protein: CASSQDGAGAHTEAFF. The CDR3 DNA follows: TGCGCCAGCAGCCAAGATGGGGCAGGGGCCCACACTGAAGCTTTCTTT.

This chain uses TRBV19 with TRBJ1-5; 7 nucleotides align to TRBD1. The length of the CDR3 is 15 residues. Looked up from germline, CDR1 is LNHDA and CDR2 is SQIVND (reference sequence). Losses at the gene ends were 5 bases for V and 4 bases for J; bases not matched to a gene: 8. The CDR3 DNA is TGTGCCAGTAGTCGGACAGGCGGACTAAATCAGCCCCAGCATTTT. It codes for CASSRTGGLNQPQHF.

The chain uses TRBV5-1 and TRBJ2-7; D may be TRBD2 (6 bases). V was shortened by 0 bases and J by 5 bases, with 21 bases between the two germline ends. CDR1 and CDR2 from the germline V gene are SGHRS and YFSETQ. The CDR3 is 17 residues long. The CDR3 loop is CASSLGQPGLPTDEQYF. The CDR3 DNA reads TGCGCCAGCAGCTTGGGACAGCCGGGACTCCCTACGGACGAGCAGTACTTC.

This clone was counted only a few times. V and J are TRBV30 and TRBJ1-1; D is ambiguous. The CDR3 is made up of 14 amino acids. Per germline, CDR1 GTSNPN and CDR2 SVGIG (reference sequence). Trimming cost V 0 bases and J 0 bases, with 8 bases left between them. Here the CDR3 reads CAWSVPRLNTEAFF. For the CDR3, the DNA is TGTGCCTGGAGTGTACCCAGGCTGAACACTGAAGCTTTCTTT.

This chain links TRBV7-9 with TRBJ2-1; no firm D call. Deletions cut 7 bases from V and 9 bases from J, with 16 bases between. The CDR3 has 13 residues. Germline V gene lookup returns CDR1 SEHNR and CDR2 FQNEAQ (reference sequence). The CDR3 sequence: CASTHRWAGEQFF. The CDR3 nucleotides read TGTGCCAGCACACACCGTTGGGCCGGTGAGCAGTTCTTC.